This T cell receptor beta chain was sequenced in a study of blood T cells in healthy people across ages. Findings and caveats of the study: Donor CMV status was unknown, possibly confounding expanded clonotype changes.

V shed 0 bases, J shed 2 bases, and the junction held 11 bases outside the gene matches. The CDR3 is made up of 18 amino acids. Germline assignment: CDR1 DFQATT and CDR2 SNEGSKA (reference sequence). The use of a sample-barcoded 5' primer and a J-beta primer mix characterized a second PCR of about 6 to 11 cycles. One entry per CDR3 protein, called by TCRdb with MiXCR from the 5' RACE reads. The sample contains 1,100,000 or so distinct CDR3 sequences, less than 50% of which appear only once. A few counts support this clonotype. The antigen remains unidentified. The chain combines TRBV20-1 with TRBJ2-1; 9 nucleotides agree with TRBD2. The source of this sequence is a woman aged 55-69 years in good health. Sequencing was performed on blood. For the CDR3, the DNA is TGCAGTGCTAGAGATCGGGGGTGGCGGGAGGGAACCTACAATGAGCAGTTCTTC. Its translation is CSARDRGWREGTYNEQFF.